This T cell receptor (beta chain) derives from a study of identifying expanded T cells in peripheral blood. TCRdb keeps only in-frame clones here, not all; method: immunoSEQ multiplex PCR. The top ten clones hold roughly 3.6% of a sample with nearly 60,000 clones, approximately 89% of them seen once. This sequence originates from a person aged 18 to 75 in good health. The material sequenced was blood.

The CDR3 reads CASSVGHGNPGELFF. The CDR3 nucleotides are TGTGCCAGCAGCGTCGGACACGGAAATCCCGGGGAGCTGTTTTTT. The gene calls are TRBV9 and TRBJ2-2; tentatively, D is TRBD1 (5 bases). The germline V gene has CDR1 SGDLS and CDR2 YYNGEE. With 2 bases removed from V and 6 bases from J, the gap between germline ends came to 14 bases. CDR3 length equals 15 residues.